Shown below are 9 T cell receptor beta chains from a single sample sequenced in a study of T cell repertoires in cytomegalovirus infection. These receptors lack a known antigen. TCRdb used MiXCR to reprocess the reads, holding one entry per CDR3 protein. The table records about 700,000 distinct CDR3 sequences, around 35% of them present only once. The sample here was cultured PBMCs, taken from culture after CMV antigen stimulation. The receptors stem from a human donor in good health (CMV status not recorded). Some clones in this sample may be carry-over from other donors' samples.

This clonotype was recorded a few times. The chain carries TRBV7-9 and TRBJ2-7; D may be TRBD2 (6 bases). The V gene lost 8 bases and the J gene lost 7 bases, with 12 bases spanning the gap. This CDR3 has 11 amino acids. Germline-derived CDR1 and CDR2 are SEHNR and FQNEAQ (reference sequence). The chain's CDR3 is CASGRAGEQYF. CDR3 in DNA: TGTGCCAGCGGAAGGGCGGGGGAGCAGTACTTC. The full variable domain, in which reference TRBV7-9 and TRBJ2-7 provide the parts outside the CDR3, is DTGVSQNPRHKITKRGQNVTFRCDPISEHNRLYWYRQTLGQGPEFLTYFQNEAQLEKSRLLSDRFSAERPKGSFSTLEIQRTEQGDSAMYLCASGRAGEQYFGPGTRLTVT.

The rearrangement links TRBV12-3 or TRBV12-4 to TRBJ1-5; D unresolved. The CDR3 is 13 residues long. Trimming removed 6 bases from V and 5 bases from J, with 11 bases in between. CDR3 nucleotides: TGTGCCAGCAGCCCAATCCCGTATCAGCCCCAGCATTTT. As protein: CASSPIPYQPQHF.

This clonotype appeared many times. This chain connects TRBV7-2 to TRBJ1-6, with D unclear. With 4 bases removed from V and 4 bases from J, the gap between germline ends came to 5 bases. CDR1 SGHTA and CDR2 FQGNSA come from the germline V gene. CDR3 length: 13 residues. The CDR3 sequence is CASSSGYNSPLHF. As DNA, the CDR3 is TGTGCCAGCAGCTCAGGTTATAATTCACCCCTCCACTTT.

V usage is TRBV28 and J usage is TRBJ1-1; 9 positions agree with TRBD1. This CDR3 has 15 amino acids. The V segment lost 7 bases and the J segment 1 base; nucleotides outside the gene matches: 7. Germline CDR1 is MDHEN and CDR2 is SYDVKM. The CDR3 loop reads CASTPPGQGNTEAFF. Here the CDR3 DNA reads TGTGCCAGCACACCTCCGGGACAGGGGAACACTGAAGCTTTCTTT.

This clonotype was observed a handful of times. The chain has TRBV2 and TRBJ2-1; D possibly corresponds to TRBD2 (5 bases). The CDR3 spans 19 residues. The V and J ends lost 6 bases and 6 bases respectively, with 30 bases between them. Germline V lookup: CDR1 SNHLY, CDR2 FYNNEI. The CDR3 bases are TGTGCCAGCAGCGCTAATGAGTTTAGGACGGGGTGGCGGATCAATGAGCAGTTCTTC. Amino acid sequence: CASSANEFRTGWRINEQFF.

The rearrangement joins TRBV5-1 to TRBJ2-5; D not resolved. Trimming shortened V by 0 bases and J by 1 base, and 16 bases separated the two germline ends. CDR3 size: 17 residues. Germline CDR1 and CDR2: SGHRS and YFSETQ. In DNA, the CDR3 is TGCGCCAGCAGCTTGGAGGGTGGCGGCCCCGGCCAAGAGACCCAGTACTTC. Encoded protein: CASSLEGGGPGQETQYF.

V usage is TRBV7-4 and J usage is TRBJ1-4, with D perhaps matching TRBD1 (5 bases). Germline lookup yields CDR1 SGHVT and CDR2 SQSDAQ. Between the trimmed V and J ends, which lost 9 bases and 7 bases, there was a span of 9 bases. The CDR3 extends over 11 amino acids. CDR3 in amino acids: CASRGVEKLFF. The CDR3 coding sequence is TGTGCCAGTCGAGGGGTTGAAAAACTGTTTTTT.

Remarks on this clonotype: An end of the junction differs from the germline gene, which may be a read error. The V and J genes are TRBV7-9 and TRBJ2-1; a weak D match, TRBD2 (6 bases). CDR1 is SEHNR, CDR2 FQNEAQ, per germline (reference sequence). The CDR3 sequence is 17 residues long. The CDR3 loop reads CASSLLIGTFQIDELFF. In DNA, the CDR3 is TGTGCCAGCAGCTTACTGATCGGGACTTTCCAGATCGATGAGCTGTTCTTC.

This clonotype was detected many times. This sequence joins TRBV7-2 and TRBJ2-5; TRBD2 aligns across 7 bases. The CDR3 is 15 amino acids. CDR1 is SGHTA, CDR2 FQGNSA, per germline. The trim removed 1 base at V and 4 bases at J, leaving 6 bases unmatched. This CDR3 is CASSLERLASETQYF. In nucleotides, the CDR3 is TGTGCCAGCAGCTTAGAGCGACTAGCTTCAGAGACCCAGTACTTC. Combining the CDR3 with reference TRBV7-2 and TRBJ2-5 gives the whole variable domain GAGVSQSPSNKVTEKGKDVELRCDPISGHTALYWYRQSLGQGLEFLIYFQGNSAPDKSGLPSDRFSAERTGGSVSTLTIQRTQQEDSAVYLCASSLERLASETQYFGPGTRLLVL.